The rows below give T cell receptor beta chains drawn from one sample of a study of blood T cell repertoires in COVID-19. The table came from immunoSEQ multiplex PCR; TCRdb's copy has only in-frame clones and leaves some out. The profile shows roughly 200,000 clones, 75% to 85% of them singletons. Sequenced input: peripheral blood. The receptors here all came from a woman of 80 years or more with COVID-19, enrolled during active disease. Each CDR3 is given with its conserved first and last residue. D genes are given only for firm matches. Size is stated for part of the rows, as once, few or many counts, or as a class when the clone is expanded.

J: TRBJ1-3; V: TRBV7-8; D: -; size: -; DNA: TGTGCCAGCAGCTTAGTCGTGAGGGAAACTGGAAACACCATATATTTT; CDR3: CASSLVVRETGNTIYF
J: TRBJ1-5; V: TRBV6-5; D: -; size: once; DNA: TGTGCCAGCAGTAAAACTAGATCCGGCAATCAGCCCCAGCATTTT; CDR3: CASSKTRSGNQPQHF
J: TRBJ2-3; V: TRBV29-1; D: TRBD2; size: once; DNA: TGCAGCGTGGATAGCGGGACAGATACGCAGTATTTT; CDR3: CSVDSGTDTQYF
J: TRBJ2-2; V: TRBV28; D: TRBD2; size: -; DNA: TGTGCCAGCAGTTTAATCGGGACTAGCGGGATCACCGGGGAGCTGTTTTTT; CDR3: CASSLIGTSGITGELFF
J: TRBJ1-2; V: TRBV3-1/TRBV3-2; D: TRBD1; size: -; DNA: TGTGCCAGCAGTATTGGGACAGGTGACTTCTATGGCTACACCTTC; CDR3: CASSIGTGDFYGYTF
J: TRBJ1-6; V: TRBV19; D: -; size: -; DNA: TGTGCCAGTAGTAGGTTACAGCGGAGTCTGTCTAATTCACCCCTCCACTTT; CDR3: CASSRLQRSLSNSPLHF
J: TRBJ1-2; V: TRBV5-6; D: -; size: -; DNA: TGTGCCAGCAGCTTGGGGACAGCCCATTTGAGGGGCTACACCTTC; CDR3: CASSLGTAHLRGYTF
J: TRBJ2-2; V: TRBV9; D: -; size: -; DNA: TGTGCCAGCAGCGTAGGAGAGGGGGAGCTGTTTTTT; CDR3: CASSVGEGELFF
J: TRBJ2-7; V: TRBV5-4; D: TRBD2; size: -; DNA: TGTGCCAGCAGCCTTCCACTAGCGGGAGCGGGGGAGCAGTACTTC; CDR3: CASSLPLAGAGEQYF
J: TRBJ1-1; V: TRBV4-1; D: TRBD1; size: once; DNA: TGCGCCAGCAGCCAAGATGGACAGGGATCGGGTATGAACACTGAAGCTTTCTTT; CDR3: CASSQDGQGSGMNTEAFF
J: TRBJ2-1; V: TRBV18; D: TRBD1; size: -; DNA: TGTGCCAGCTCAGGACCCGGGACAGGGATCTACAATGAGCAGTTCTTC; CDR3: CASSGPGTGIYNEQFF
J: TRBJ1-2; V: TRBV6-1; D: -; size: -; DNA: TGTGCCAGCAGTGAATTTAGGACTTACAGCTATGGCTACACCTTC; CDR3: CASSEFRTYSYGYTF
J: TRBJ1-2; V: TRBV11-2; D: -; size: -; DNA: TGTGCCAGCAGCTTACGTACGGCCCCAGGGCCTTACACCTTC; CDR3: CASSLRTAPGPYTF
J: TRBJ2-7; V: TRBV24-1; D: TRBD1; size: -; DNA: TGTGCCACCAGTGACTCTCAAGGGACAGGGAGGGCCTACGAGCAGTACTTC; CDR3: CATSDSQGTGRAYEQYF
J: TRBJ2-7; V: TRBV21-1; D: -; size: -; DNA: TGTGCCAGCAGCATCGGGACAACCTACGAGCAGTACTTC; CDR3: CASSIGTTYEQYF
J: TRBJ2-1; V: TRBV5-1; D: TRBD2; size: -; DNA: TGCGCCAGCAGCATTCGACTAGCGGACTCCTACAATGAGCAGTTCTTC; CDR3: CASSIRLADSYNEQFF